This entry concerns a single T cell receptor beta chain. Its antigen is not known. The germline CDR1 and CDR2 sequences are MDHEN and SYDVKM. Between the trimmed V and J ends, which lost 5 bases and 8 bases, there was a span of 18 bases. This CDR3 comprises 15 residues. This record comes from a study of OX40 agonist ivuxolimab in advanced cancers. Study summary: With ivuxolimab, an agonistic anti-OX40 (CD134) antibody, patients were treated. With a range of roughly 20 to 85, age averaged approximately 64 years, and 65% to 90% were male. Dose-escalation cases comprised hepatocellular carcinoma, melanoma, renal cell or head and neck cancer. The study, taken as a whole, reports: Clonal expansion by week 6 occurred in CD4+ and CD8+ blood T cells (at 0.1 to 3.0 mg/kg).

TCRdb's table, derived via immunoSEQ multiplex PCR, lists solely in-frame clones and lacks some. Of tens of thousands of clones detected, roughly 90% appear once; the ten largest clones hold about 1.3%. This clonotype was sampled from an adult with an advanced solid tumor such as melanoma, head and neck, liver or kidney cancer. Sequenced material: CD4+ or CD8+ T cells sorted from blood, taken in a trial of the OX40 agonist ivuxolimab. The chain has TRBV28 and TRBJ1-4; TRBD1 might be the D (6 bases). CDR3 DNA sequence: TGTGCCAGCAGTACACCACAGGGTTTTTCGGAAAAACTGTTTTTT. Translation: CASSTPQGFSEKLFF.